The rows below give T cell receptor beta chains drawn from one sample of a study of blood T cell repertoires in COVID-19. Produced via immunoSEQ multiplex PCR; TCRdb's table is partial and in-frame only. The data contain over 45,000 clones, 87% of them singletons. Sequenced: peripheral blood. The receptors were gathered from a man in his fifties or sixties with active COVID-19. Each CDR3 is given with its conserved first and last residue. Each record gives: clone size, V gene, D gene, J gene, CDR3 DNA, CDR3 protein. D genes are given only for firm matches. Expanded clones get a size class; other rows say once, few or many, or leave the size out.

size: -
V: TRBV7-2
D: TRBD1
J: TRBJ1-2
DNA: TGTGCCAGCAGCTTGGCCGGTGACAGGGGGCTCGACGGCTACACCTTC
CDR3: CASSLAGDRGLDGYTF

size: -
V: TRBV9
D: TRBD1
J: TRBJ2-3
DNA: TGTGCCAGCAGCAACTTCCGGGACAGGGGTACAGATACGCAGTATTTT
CDR3: CASSNFRDRGTDTQYF

size: -
V: TRBV10-3
D: TRBD2
J: TRBJ2-3
DNA: TGTGCCATCGCTCAGCGGGAGTTGGGAGATACGCAGTATTTT
CDR3: CAIAQRELGDTQYF

size: once
V: TRBV28
D: -
J: TRBJ2-7
DNA: TGTGCCAGCAGTTTACACGGCGGCTCCTACGAGCAGTACTTC
CDR3: CASSLHGGSYEQYF

size: -
V: TRBV2
D: -
J: TRBJ1-2
DNA: TGTGCCACAGGACAGCCCGGGGGCTACACCTTC
CDR3: CATGQPGGYTF

size: -
V: TRBV10-2
D: -
J: TRBJ2-5
DNA: TGCGCCAGCAGTGAGACTCGGACAGTTTTGTCGACCCAGTACTTC
CDR3: CASSETRTVLSTQYF

size: -
V: TRBV15
D: -
J: TRBJ1-1
DNA: TGTGCCACCAGCAGAGATCTTGGCAGGGACACTGAAGCTTTCTTT
CDR3: CATSRDLGRDTEAFF

size: -
V: TRBV5-1
D: -
J: TRBJ1-5
DNA: TGCGCCAGCAGCTTGGAGGACAGCTACAATCAGCCCCAGCATTTT
CDR3: CASSLEDSYNQPQHF

size: -
V: TRBV19
D: -
J: TRBJ2-2
DNA: TGTGCCAGTAGTACACCGACAGGTTTCACCGGGGAGCTGTTTTTT
CDR3: CASSTPTGFTGELFF

size: once
V: TRBV10-3
D: -
J: TRBJ1-3
DNA: TGTGCCATCAGTGCCGACAGGACCTCTGGAAACACCATATATTTT
CDR3: CAISADRTSGNTIYF

size: -
V: TRBV9
D: -
J: TRBJ2-3
DNA: TGTGCCAGCAGCGTAGGGGCAGGCAACACAGATACGCAGTATTTT
CDR3: CASSVGAGNTDTQYF

size: -
V: TRBV12-3/TRBV12-4
D: -
J: TRBJ2-1
DNA: TGTGCCAGCAGGGTGACTAGTTTTGAGCAGTTCTTC
CDR3: CASRVTSFEQFF

size: once
V: TRBV11-3
D: -
J: TRBJ1-1
DNA: TGTGCCAGCAGCTTAGAGGGAGAGAACACTGAAGCTTTCTTT
CDR3: CASSLEGENTEAFF

size: -
V: TRBV19
D: -
J: TRBJ2-1
DNA: TGTGCCAGTAGTATAGGACTGCCTGGCCGTAGGGGATTTAATGAGCAGTTCTTC
CDR3: CASSIGLPGRRGFNEQFF

size: -
V: TRBV6-4
D: -
J: TRBJ2-3
DNA: TGTGCCAGCAGTGTTGCGGCAAGCACAGATACGCAGTATTTT
CDR3: CASSVAASTDTQYF

size: -
V: TRBV12-5
D: -
J: TRBJ2-1
DNA: TGTGCTAGTGAACCCAGGGGTTTGGACAATGAGCAGTTCTTC
CDR3: CASEPRGLDNEQFF